The clone carrying this T cell receptor (beta chain) was counted a few times. Its target is unknown. The CDR3 is 13 amino acids. V was clipped by 4 bases and J by 8 bases, with 15 bases between them. Germline-derived CDR1 and CDR2 are SQVTM and ANQGSEA. Per sample, no less than 5 micrograms of total RNA were extracted. The sample belongs to a study of blood T cells in healthy people across ages. Broader study findings: Estimates based on one million T cells were treated as lower bounds.

Then a second PCR, running roughly 7 to 11 cycles, was carried out with a sample-barcoded 5' primer and a J-beta primer mix. One entry per CDR3 protein, called by TCRdb with MiXCR from the 5' RACE reads. In the table there are approximately 780,000 distinct CDR3 sequences, roughly 25% of which are singletons. The same sample was also used in a study of T cells of mothers and their children. This second study notes: A few healthy Caucasian mothers and their six children were the donors. No T cell clones of persistent microchimeric origin were detected.

The origin of this receptor is a boy between 5 and 17 years old in good health. The chain carries TRBV29-1 and TRBJ2-1; D tentatively reads TRBD1 or TRBD2 (5 bases each). Sequenced material: blood. The CDR3 sequence is CSVGGFEGHEQFF. In DNA form, the CDR3 reads TGCAGCGTTGGAGGGTTCGAGGGGCATGAGCAGTTCTTC.